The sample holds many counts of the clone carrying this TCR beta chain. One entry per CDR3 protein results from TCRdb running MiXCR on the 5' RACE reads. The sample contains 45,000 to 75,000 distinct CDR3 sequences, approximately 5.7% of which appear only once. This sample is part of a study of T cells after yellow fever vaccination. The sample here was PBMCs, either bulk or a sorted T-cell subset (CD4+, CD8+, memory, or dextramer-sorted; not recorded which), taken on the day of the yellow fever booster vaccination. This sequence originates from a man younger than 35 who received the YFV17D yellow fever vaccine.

CDR3 sequence: CASSKSTDTQYF. The CDR3 DNA is TGTGCCAGCAGCAAAAGCACAGATACGCAGTATTTT. The gene calls are TRBV7-9 and TRBJ2-3; D is undetermined. Germline CDR1 reads SEHNR; CDR2 reads FQNEAQ (reference sequence). The CDR3 extends over 12 amino acids. Trimming removed 5 bases at V and 0 bases at J, with 3 bases between.